Below are 10 T cell receptor beta chains sequenced from a single sample in a study of blood T cell repertoires in COVID-19. Libraries were prepared by immunoSEQ multiplex PCR; TCRdb keeps only in-frame clonotypes and omits some of them. In the table there are under 200,000 clones, under 90% of which are singletons. The sample consisted of peripheral blood. The receptors derive from a woman older than 75 with acute or convalescent COVID-19.

The genes are TRBV9 and TRBJ2-2; D gene uncertain. V was cut by 0 bases and J by 2 bases, with 11 bases left in between. This CDR3 has 16 residues. CDR1 is SGDLS, CDR2 YYNGEE, per germline. CDR3 protein: CASSVGAAVNTGELFF. Here the CDR3 DNA reads TGTGCCAGCAGCGTAGGTGCGGCAGTAAACACCGGGGAGCTGTTTTTT. The full variable domain, its missing parts supplied by reference TRBV9 and TRBJ2-2, is DSGVTQTPKHLITATGQRVTLRCSPRSGDLSVYWYQQSLDQGLQFLIQYYNGEERAKGNILERFSAQQFPDLHSELNLSSLELGDSALYFCASSVGAAVNTGELFFGEGSRLTVL.

This chain joins TRBV3-1 (or the pseudogene TRBV3-2) and TRBJ1-5; D is unresolved. The CDR3 contains 14 residues. V dropped 6 bases and J dropped 4 bases, with 13 bases sitting between them. The V gene's germline CDR1 is LGHDT and CDR2 YNNKEL (reference sequence). In DNA form, the CDR3 reads TGTGCCAGCAGTCCGGCAGGCCTAAATCAGCCCCAGCATTTT. This codes for CASSPAGLNQPQHF.

This rearrangement joins TRBV10-3 to TRBJ1-1; 7 positions match TRBD1. CDR1 ENHRY and CDR2 SYGVKD come from the germline V gene. Unmatched junction bases numbered 6, after V lost 1 base and J lost 4 bases. The CDR3 is 15 residues long. CDR3 in amino acids: CAISELQGLSTEAFF. The CDR3 DNA sequence: TGTGCCATCAGTGAGTTACAGGGGTTGAGCACTGAAGCTTTCTTT.

The rearrangement links TRBV28 to TRBJ2-7, with D possibly matching TRBD1 (5 bases). The CDR3 contains 12 residues. V was clipped by 5 bases and J by 5 bases, with 10 bases between them. In germline, CDR1 is MDHEN, CDR2 SYDVKM. CDR3 DNA sequence: TGTGCCAGCAGTGCCCAGGGTGACGAGCAGTACTTC. Its protein is CASSAQGDEQYF.

The chain recombines TRBV4-3 with TRBJ1-4; no definite D call. Looked up from germline, CDR1 is LGHNA and CDR2 is YSLEER. V was shortened by 2 bases and J by 7 bases, with 11 bases between the two germline ends. The CDR3 length is 14 residues. The CDR3 spells CASSQHSRVEKLFF. The CDR3, as DNA: TGCGCCAGCAGCCAACACTCTCGGGTTGAAAAACTGTTTTTT.

The V call is TRBV30, the J call TRBJ2-3, with 8 bases that match TRBD2. CDR1 and CDR2 (germline): GTSNPN, SVGIG (reference sequence). V gave up 1 base and J gave up 5 bases; unmatched junction bases: 2. The CDR3 loop spans 13 amino acids. Here the CDR3 reads CAWSALAGDTQYF. The CDR3 bases are TGTGCCTGGAGTGCCCTAGCGGGAGATACGCAGTATTTT.

The rearrangement joins TRBV9 to TRBJ2-3; tentative D call: TRBD1 (6 bases). Trimming removed 0 bases from V and 5 bases from J, with 10 bases in between. Germline V gene sequence: CDR1 SGDLS, CDR2 YYNGEE. The CDR3 has 14 amino acids. CDR3: CASSVEPRGDTQYF. The CDR3 DNA reads as TGTGCCAGCAGCGTAGAACCCAGGGGAGATACGCAGTATTTT. Supplemented by reference TRBV9 and TRBJ2-3, the full variable domain reads DSGVTQTPKHLITATGQRVTLRCSPRSGDLSVYWYQQSLDQGLQFLIQYYNGEERAKGNILERFSAQQFPDLHSELNLSSLELGDSALYFCASSVEPRGDTQYFGPGTRLTVL.

V gene TRBV11-3 combines with J gene TRBJ2-3, with 8 bases that match TRBD2. This CDR3 region has 14 residues. Germline CDR1 SGHNT, CDR2 YENEEA. Germline trimming cut 5 bases from V and 7 bases from J; bases unmatched to any gene: 8. The CDR3 nucleotides read TGTGCCAGCAGCCAGACTAGCGTAGAAAATACGCAGTATTTT. Translating gives CASSQTSVENTQYF. The full variable domain, its missing parts supplied by reference TRBV11-3 and TRBJ2-3, is EAGVVQSPRYKIIEKKQPVAFWCNPISGHNTLYWYLQNLGQGPELLIRYENEEAVDDSQLPKDRFSAERLKGVDSTLKIQPAELGDSAVYLCASSQTSVENTQYFGPGTRLTVL.

The chain carries TRBV28 and TRBJ2-7, with 8 bases fitting TRBD1. Germline CDR1 is MDHEN and CDR2 is SYDVKM. This CDR3 is 12 amino acids long. Trimming cost V 6 bases and J 12 bases; bases outside gene matches: 10. CDR3 sequence: CASSKRQGRMYF. CDR3 DNA sequence: TGTGCCAGCAGCAAAAGACAGGGGCGGATGTACTTC.

J is TRBJ2-1 and V is TRBV2; D ambiguous. The V end was cut by 1 base, the J end by 8 bases, with 9 bases between. The CDR3 contains 13 residues. Germline values: CDR1 SNHLY, CDR2 FYNNEI. The CDR3: CASSEGAFHEQFF. As DNA, the CDR3 is TGTGCCAGCAGTGAAGGGGCGTTCCATGAGCAGTTCTTC.